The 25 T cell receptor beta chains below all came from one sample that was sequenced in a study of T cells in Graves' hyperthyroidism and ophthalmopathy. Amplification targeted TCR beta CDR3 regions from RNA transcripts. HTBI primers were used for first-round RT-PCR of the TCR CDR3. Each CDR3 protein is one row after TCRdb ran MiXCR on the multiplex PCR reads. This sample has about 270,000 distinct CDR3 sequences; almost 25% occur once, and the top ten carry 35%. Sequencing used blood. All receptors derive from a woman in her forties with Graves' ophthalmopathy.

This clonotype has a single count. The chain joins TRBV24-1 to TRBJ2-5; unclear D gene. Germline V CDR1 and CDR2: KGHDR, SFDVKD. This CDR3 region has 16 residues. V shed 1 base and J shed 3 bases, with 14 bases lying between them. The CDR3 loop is CATSDLSVGQKETQYF. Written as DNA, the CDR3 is TGTGCCACCAGTGATTTATCGGTCGGGCAGAAAGAGACCCAGTACTTC.

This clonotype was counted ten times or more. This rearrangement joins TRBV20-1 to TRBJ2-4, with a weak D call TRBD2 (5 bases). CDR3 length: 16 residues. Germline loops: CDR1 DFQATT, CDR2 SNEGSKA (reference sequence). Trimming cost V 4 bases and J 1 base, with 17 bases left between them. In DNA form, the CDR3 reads TGCAGTGCTAAAGCGCCCCCCGGGGTTGCCAAAAACATTCAGTACTTC. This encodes CSAKAPPGVAKNIQYF.

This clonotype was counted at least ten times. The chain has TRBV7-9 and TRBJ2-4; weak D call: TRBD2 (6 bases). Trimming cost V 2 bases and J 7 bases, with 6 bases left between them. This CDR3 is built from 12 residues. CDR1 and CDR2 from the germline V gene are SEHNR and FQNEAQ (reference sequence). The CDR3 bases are TGTGCCAGCAGCTTACGGGGGAACATTCAGTACTTC. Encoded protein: CASSLRGNIQYF.

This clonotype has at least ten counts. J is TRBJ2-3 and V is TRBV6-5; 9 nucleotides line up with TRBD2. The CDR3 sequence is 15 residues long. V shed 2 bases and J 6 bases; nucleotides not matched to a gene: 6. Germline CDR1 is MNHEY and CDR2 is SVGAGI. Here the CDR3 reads CASSYTAGGEDTQYF. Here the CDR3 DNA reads TGTGCCAGCAGTTACACGGCGGGAGGGGAGGATACGCAGTATTTT.

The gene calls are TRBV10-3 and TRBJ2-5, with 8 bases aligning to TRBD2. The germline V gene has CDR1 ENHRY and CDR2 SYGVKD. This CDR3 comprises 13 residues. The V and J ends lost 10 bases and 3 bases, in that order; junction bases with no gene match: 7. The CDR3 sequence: CATHSGEEETQYF. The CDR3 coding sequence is TGTGCCACCCATAGCGGGGAGGAAGAGACCCAGTACTTC.

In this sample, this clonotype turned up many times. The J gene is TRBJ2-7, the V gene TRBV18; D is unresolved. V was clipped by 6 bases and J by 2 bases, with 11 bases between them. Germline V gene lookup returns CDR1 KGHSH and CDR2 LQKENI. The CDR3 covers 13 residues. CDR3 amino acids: CASSRSSTYEQYF. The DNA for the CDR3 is TGTGCCAGCTCCCGTAGCTCGACCTACGAGCAGTACTTC.

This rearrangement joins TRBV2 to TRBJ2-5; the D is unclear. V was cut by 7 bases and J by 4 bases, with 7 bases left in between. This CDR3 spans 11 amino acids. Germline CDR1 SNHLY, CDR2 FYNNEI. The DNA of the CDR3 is TGTGCCAGCACCCGAATAGAGACCCAGTACTTC. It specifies CASTRIETQYF.

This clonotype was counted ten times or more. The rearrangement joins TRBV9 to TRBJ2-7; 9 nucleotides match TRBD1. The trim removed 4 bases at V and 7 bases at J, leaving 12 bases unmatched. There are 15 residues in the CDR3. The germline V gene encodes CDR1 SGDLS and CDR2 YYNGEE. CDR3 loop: CASSLGGTGTEEQYF. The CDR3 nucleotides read TGTGCCAGCAGCCTCGGCGGGACAGGGACGGAGGAGCAGTACTTC.

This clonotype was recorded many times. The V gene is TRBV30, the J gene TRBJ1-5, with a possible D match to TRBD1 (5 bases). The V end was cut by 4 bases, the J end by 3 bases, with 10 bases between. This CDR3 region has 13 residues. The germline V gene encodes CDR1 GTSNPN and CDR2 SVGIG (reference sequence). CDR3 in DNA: TGTGCCTGGACCGGGACTCTCAATCAGCCCCAGCATTTT. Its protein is CAWTGTLNQPQHF.

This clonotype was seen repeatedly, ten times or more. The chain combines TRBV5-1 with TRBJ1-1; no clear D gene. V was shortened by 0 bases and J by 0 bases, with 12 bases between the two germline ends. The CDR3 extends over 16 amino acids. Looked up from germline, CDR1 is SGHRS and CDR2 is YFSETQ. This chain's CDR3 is CASSLVQPVMNTEAFF. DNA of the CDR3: TGCGCCAGCAGCTTGGTCCAGCCCGTTATGAACACTGAAGCTTTCTTT.

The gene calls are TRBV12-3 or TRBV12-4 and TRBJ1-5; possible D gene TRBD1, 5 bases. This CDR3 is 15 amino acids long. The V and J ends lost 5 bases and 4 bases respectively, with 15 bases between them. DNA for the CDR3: TGTGCCAGCAGTCAAGACAGCCAAACTAATCAGCCCCAGCATTTT. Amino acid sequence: CASSQDSQTNQPQHF.

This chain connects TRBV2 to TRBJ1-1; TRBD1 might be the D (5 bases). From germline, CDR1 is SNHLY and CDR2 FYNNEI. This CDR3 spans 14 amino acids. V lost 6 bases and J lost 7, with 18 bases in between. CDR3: CASRPTGTGIEAFF. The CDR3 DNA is TGTGCCAGCAGGCCAACCGGGACCGGGATTGAAGCTTTCTTT.

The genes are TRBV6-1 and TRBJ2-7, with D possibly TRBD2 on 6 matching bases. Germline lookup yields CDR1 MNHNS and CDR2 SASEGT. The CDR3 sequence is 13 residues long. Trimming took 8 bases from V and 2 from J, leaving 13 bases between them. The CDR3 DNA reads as TGTGCCAGCGGGGCGGGATCCCCCTACGAGCAGTACTTC. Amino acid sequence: CASGAGSPYEQYF.

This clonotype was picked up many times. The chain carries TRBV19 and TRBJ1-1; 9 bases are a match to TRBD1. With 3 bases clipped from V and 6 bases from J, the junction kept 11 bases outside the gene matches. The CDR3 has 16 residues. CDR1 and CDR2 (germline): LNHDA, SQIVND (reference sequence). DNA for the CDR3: TGTGCCAGTAGTATCCTCGCCGCGGGACAGGGTTCTGAAGCTTTCTTT. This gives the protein CASSILAAGQGSEAFF.

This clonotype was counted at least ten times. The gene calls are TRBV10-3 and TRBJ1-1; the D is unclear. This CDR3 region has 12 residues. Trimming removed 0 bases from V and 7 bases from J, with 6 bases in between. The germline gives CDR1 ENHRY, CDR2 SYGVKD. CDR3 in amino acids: CAISESVVEAFF. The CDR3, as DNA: TGTGCCATCAGTGAGTCTGTGGTTGAAGCTTTCTTT.

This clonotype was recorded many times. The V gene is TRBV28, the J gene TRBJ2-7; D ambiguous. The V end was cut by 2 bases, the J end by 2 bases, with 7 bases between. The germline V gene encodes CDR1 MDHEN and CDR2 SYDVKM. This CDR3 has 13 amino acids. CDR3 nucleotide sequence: TGTGCCAGCAGTTTAGAAAATCCCTACGAGCAGTACTTC. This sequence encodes CASSLENPYEQYF. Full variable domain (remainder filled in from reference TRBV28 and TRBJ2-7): DVKVTQSSRYLVKRTGEKVFLECVQDMDHENMFWYRQDPGLGLRLIYFSYDVKMKEKGDIPEGYSVSREKKERFSLILESASTNQTSMYLCASSLENPYEQYFGPGTRLTVT.

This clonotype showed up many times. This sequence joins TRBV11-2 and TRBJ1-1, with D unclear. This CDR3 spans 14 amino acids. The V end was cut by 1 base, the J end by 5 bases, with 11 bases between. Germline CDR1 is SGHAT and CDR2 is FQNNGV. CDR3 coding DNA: TGTGCCAGCAGCTTAGCTGAGACGAAAACTGAAGCTTTCTTT. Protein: CASSLAETKTEAFF.

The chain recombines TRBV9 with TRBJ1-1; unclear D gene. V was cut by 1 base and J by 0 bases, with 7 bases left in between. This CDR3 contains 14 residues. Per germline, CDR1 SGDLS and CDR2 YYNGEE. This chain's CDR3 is CASSVSDMNTEAFF. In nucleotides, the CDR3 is TGTGCCAGCAGCGTATCAGACATGAACACTGAAGCTTTCTTT.

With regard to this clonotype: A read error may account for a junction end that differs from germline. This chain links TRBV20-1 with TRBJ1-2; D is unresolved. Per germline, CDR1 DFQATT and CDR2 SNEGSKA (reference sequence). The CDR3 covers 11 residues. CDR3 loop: CSGSAGEGYIF. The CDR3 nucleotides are TGCAGTGGTAGTGCCGGGGAAGGCTACATCTTC.

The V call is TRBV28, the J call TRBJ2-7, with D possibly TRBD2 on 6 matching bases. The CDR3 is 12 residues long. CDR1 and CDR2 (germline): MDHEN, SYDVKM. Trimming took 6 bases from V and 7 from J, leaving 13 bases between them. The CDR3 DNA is TGTGCCAGCAGCCTGATAGCGGATGAGCAGTACTTC. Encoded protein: CASSLIADEQYF.

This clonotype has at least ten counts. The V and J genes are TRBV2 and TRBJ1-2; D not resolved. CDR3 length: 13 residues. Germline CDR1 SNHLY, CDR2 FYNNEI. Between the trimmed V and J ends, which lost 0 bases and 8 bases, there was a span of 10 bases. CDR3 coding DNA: TGTGCCAGCAGTGAAGCGGGAGGGATCGGCTACACCTTC. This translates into CASSEAGGIGYTF.

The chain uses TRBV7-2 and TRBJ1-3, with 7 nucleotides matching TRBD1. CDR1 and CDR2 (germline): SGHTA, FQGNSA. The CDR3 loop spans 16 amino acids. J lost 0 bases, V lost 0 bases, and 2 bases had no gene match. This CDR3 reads CASSLAGTASGNTIYF. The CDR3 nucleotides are TGTGCCAGCAGCTTAGCAGGGACAGCCTCTGGAAACACCATATATTTT.

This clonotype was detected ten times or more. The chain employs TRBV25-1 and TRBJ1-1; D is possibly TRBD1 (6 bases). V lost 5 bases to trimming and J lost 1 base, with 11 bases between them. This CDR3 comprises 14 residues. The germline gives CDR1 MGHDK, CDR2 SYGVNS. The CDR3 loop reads CASSFTGANTEAFF. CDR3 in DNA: TGTGCCAGCAGTTTTACGGGGGCGAACACTGAAGCTTTCTTT.

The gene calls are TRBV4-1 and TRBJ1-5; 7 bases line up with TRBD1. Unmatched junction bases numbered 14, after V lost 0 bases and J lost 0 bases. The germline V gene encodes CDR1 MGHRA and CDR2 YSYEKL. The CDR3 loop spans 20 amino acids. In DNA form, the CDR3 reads TGCGCCAGCAGCCAAGATACCCCGGGACAGTTCGGCAATAGCAATCAGCCCCAGCATTTT. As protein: CASSQDTPGQFGNSNQPQHF.

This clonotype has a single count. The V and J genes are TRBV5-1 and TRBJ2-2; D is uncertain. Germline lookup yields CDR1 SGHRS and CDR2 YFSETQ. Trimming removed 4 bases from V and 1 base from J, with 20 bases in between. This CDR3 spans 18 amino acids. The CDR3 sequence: CASSPNSPSVMNTGELFF. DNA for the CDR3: TGCGCCAGCAGCCCCAACAGTCCAAGCGTAATGAACACCGGGGAGCTGTTTTTT.